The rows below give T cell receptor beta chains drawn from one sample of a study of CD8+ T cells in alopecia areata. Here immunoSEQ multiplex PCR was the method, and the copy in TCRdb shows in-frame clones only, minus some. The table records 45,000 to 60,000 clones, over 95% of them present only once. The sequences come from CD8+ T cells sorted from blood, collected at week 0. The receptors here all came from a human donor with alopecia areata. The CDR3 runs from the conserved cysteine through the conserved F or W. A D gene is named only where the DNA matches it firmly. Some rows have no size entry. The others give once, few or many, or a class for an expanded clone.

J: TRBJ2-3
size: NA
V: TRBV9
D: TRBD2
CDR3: CASSISGGALTDTQYF
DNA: TGTGCCAGCAGCATTAGCGGGGGTGCACTCACAGATACGCAGTATTTT

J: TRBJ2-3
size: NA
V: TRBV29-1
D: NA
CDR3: CSVAFVLDRPQDTQYF
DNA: TGCAGCGTTGCTTTCGTGCTCGACAGGCCCCAAGATACGCAGTATTTT

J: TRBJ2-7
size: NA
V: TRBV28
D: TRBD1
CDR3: CASTPPGQAPSSYEQYF
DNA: TGTGCCAGTACTCCTCCAGGACAGGCGCCTAGCTCCTACGAGCAGTACTTC

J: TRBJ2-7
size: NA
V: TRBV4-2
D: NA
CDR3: CASSQASGYEQYF
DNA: TGTGCCAGCAGCCAAGCAAGCGGCTACGAGCAGTACTTC

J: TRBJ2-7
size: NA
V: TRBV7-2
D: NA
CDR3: CASSFPGGRGYEQYF
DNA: TGTGCCAGCAGCTTCCCCGGGGGGCGCGGGTACGAGCAGTACTTC

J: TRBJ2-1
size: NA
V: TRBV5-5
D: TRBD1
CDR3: CASSLGQGRNEQFF
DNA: TGTGCCAGCAGCTTGGGACAGGGGCGCAATGAGCAGTTCTTC

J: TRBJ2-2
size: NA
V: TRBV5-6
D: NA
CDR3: CASSPDGERGTGELFF
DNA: TGTGCCAGCAGCCCCGACGGGGAGCGCGGCACCGGGGAGCTGTTTTTT

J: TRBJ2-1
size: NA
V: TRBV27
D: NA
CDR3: CASSFPPGNEQLF
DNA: TGTGCCAGCAGTTTTCCCCCGGGCAATGAGCAGCTCTTC

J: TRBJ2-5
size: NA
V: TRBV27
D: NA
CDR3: CASSLRGETQYF
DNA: TGTGCCAGCAGTCTGCGGGGAGAGACCCAGTACTTC

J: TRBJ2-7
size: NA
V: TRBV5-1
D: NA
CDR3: CASSLNGDEQYF
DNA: TGCGCCAGCAGCTTGAACGGAGACGAGCAGTACTTC

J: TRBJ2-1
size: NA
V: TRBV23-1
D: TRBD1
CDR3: CASTPRRGQLSYNEQFF
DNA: TGCGCCAGCACTCCCCGACGGGGACAGCTCTCCTACAATGAGCAGTTCTTC

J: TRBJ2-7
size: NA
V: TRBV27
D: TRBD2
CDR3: CASSPVGEGTFYEQYF
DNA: TGTGCCAGCAGCCCCGTCGGGGAGGGGACTTTCTACGAGCAGTACTTC

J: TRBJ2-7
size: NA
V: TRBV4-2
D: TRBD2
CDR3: CASSQEFGGGSSYEQYF
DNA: TGTGCCAGCAGCCAAGAGTTTGGCGGGGGGAGCTCCTACGAGCAGTACTTC

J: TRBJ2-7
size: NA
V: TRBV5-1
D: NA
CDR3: CASSFTTGSYEQYF
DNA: TGCGCCAGCAGCTTTACGACAGGCTCCTACGAGCAGTACTTC

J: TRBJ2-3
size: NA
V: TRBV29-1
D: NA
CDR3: CSVKGEKEQFSLQYF
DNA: TGCAGCGTTAAGGGGGAAAAAGAGCAGTTCTCTTTGCAGTATTTT

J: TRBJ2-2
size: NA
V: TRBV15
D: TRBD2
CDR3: CATSSGLAGANTGELFF
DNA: TGTGCCACCAGCAGCGGACTAGCGGGAGCGAACACCGGGGAGCTGTTTTTT

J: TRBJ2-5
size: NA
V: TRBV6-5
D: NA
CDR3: CASGGETQYF
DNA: TGTGCCAGCGGGGGGGAGACCCAGTACTTC

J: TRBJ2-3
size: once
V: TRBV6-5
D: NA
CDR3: CASKTSGWTQYTQYF
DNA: TGTGCCAGCAAGACCTCCGGGTGGACACAATATACGCAGTATTTT

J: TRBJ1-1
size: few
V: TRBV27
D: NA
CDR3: CASSLRGGSTEAFF
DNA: TGTGCCAGCAGTTTAAGAGGGGGGAGCACTGAAGCTTTCTTT

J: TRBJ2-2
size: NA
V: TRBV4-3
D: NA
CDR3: CASSRRNGELFF
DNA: TGCGCCAGCAGCCGGAGAAACGGGGAGCTGTTTTTT

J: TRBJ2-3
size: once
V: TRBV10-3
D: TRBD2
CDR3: CAIRDYTTDTQYF
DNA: TGTGCCATCCGGGACTATACCACAGATACGCAGTATTTT

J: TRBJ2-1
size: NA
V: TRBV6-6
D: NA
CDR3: CASSYSGGLDEQFF
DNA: TGTGCCAGCAGTTACTCCGGGGGCCTCGATGAGCAGTTCTTC

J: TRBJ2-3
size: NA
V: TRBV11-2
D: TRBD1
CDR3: CASSLWPGGQGALYTQYF
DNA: TGTGCCAGCAGCTTGTGGCCTGGTGGACAGGGGGCTTTGTATACGCAGTATTTT

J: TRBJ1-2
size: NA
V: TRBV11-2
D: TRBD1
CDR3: CASSFQGAGGYTF
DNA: TGTGCCAGCAGCTTCCAGGGGGCAGGTGGCTACACCTTC

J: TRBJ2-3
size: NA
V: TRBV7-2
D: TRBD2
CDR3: CASSLWGGGQDTQYF
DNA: TGTGCCAGCAGCTTATGGGGCGGGGGGCAGGATACGCAGTATTTT

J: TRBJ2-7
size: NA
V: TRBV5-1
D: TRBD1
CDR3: CASSDGTGAAYEQYF
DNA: TGCGCCAGCAGCGATGGGACAGGAGCCGCCTACGAGCAGTACTTC

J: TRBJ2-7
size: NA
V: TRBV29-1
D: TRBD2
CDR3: CSVAPAGASSSYEQYF
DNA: TGCAGCGTTGCCCCAGCGGGGGCGTCGAGCTCCTACGAGCAGTACTTC

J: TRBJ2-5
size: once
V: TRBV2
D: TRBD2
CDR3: CAGGTSGNQETQYF
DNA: TGTGCCGGCGGGACTAGCGGGAACCAAGAGACCCAGTACTTC

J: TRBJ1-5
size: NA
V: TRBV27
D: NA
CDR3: CASSLSGGVKPQHF
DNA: TGTGCCAGCAGTTTATCCGGCGGGGTTAAGCCCCAGCATTTT

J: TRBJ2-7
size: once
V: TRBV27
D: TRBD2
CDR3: CASSPNTNLAGGYF
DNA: TGTGCCAGCAGTCCAAACACCAATCTAGCGGGGGGGTACTTC

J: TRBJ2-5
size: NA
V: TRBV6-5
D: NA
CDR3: CASSRAGAETQYF
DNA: TGTGCCAGCAGTCGGGCAGGGGCAGAGACCCAGTACTTC

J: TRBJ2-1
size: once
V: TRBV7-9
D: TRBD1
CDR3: CASSLGQGGNNEQFF
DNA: TGTGCCAGCAGCTTGGGACAGGGTGGGAACAATGAGCAGTTCTTC

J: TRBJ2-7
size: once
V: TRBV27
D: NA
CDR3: CASSSPGQHEQYF
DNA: TGTGCCAGCAGTTCCCCAGGGCAACACGAGCAGTACTTC

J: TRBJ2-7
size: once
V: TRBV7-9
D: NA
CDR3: CASSSDSSEQYF
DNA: TGTGCCAGCAGCTCGGACAGTTCCGAGCAGTACTTC

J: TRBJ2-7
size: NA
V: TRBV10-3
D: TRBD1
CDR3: CAISEYRGSYEQYF
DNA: TGTGCCATCAGTGAATACAGGGGATCCTACGAGCAGTACTTC

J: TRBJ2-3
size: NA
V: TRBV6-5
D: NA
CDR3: CASSSSGDTQYF
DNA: TGTGCCAGCAGTTCCAGCGGTGATACGCAGTATTTT

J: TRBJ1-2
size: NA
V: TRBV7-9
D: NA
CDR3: CASSLTGRYYGYTF
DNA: TGTGCCAGCAGCTTAACCGGACGGTACTATGGCTACACCTTC

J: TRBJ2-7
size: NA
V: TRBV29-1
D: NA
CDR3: CSAWDRSYEQYF
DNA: TGCAGCGCTTGGGACCGATCCTACGAGCAGTACTTC

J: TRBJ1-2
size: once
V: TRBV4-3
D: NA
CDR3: CASSQDSQGINYGYTF
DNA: TGCGCCAGCAGCCAAGATTCCCAGGGGATTAACTATGGCTACACCTTC

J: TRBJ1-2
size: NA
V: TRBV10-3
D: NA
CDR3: CATLVGADGYTF
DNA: TGTGCCACATTGGTTGGGGCAGATGGCTACACCTTC

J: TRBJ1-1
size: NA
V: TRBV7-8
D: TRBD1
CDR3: CASSLYMTGREKNTEAFF
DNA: TGTGCCAGCAGCTTGTATATGACAGGGAGAGAGAAGAACACTGAAGCTTTCTTT

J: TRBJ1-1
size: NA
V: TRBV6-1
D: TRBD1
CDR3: CASCATGMSEAFF
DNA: TGTGCCAGCTGTGCGACAGGGATGTCTGAAGCTTTCTTT

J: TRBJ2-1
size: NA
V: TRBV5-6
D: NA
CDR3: CASSLVLASYNEQFF
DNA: TGTGCCAGCAGCTTGGTGCTAGCATCCTACAATGAGCAGTTCTTC

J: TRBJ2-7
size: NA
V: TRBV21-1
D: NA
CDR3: CASSKGGQGTIYEQYF
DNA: TGTGCCAGCAGCAAGGGCGGACAGGGGACTATCTACGAGCAGTACTTC

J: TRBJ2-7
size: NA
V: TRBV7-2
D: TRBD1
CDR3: CASSLYTHGQGSYEQYF
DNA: TGTGCCAGCAGCCTCTATACTCACGGACAGGGCTCCTACGAGCAGTACTTC

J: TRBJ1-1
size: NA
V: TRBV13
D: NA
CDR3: CASSLERTETEAFF
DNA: TGTGCCAGCAGCTTAGAGAGGACGGAGACTGAAGCTTTCTTT

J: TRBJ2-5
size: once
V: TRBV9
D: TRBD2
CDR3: CASSGIDLAGGQETQYF
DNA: TGTGCCAGCAGCGGAATCGACCTAGCGGGGGGTCAAGAGACCCAGTACTTC

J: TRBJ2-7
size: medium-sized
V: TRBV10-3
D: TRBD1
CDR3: CAISESGGQGSYEQYF
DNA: TGTGCCATCAGTGAGTCAGGGGGACAGGGTTCTTACGAGCAGTACTTC

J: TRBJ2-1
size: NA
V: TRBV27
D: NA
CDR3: CASRTGTLNEQFF
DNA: TGTGCCAGCAGAACCGGGACATTAAATGAGCAGTTCTTC

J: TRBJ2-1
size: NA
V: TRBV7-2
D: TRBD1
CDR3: CASSFKGAPLTGPYNEQFF
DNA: TGTGCCAGCAGCTTTAAGGGTGCCCCCTTGACAGGGCCCTACAATGAGCAGTTCTTC

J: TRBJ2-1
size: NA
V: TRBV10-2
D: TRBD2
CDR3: CASSDDGGAYNEQFF
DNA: TGCGCCAGCAGTGATGACGGGGGGGCATACAATGAGCAGTTCTTC